The following is a T cell receptor beta chain sequence with its context. Its specificity is not known. The data were obtained in a study of identical twins' blood T cells. TCRdb re-derived calls from the 5' RACE reads in MiXCR, one entry per CDR3 protein. The sample has hundreds of thousands of distinct CDR3 sequences, 28% seen once. The trim removed 1 base at V and 4 bases at J, leaving 6 bases unmatched. This CDR3 is 16 amino acids long. CDR1 and CDR2 from the germline V gene are SGHRS and YFSETQ. Study outcomes and limitations: Even for out-of-frame TCRbeta, twins reportedly shared V gene usage much more than unrelated donors.

Reared together, all three twin pairs probably met the same infectious agents and vaccines. The chain has TRBV5-1 and TRBJ2-2; 8 nucleotides align to TRBD2. The sequenced sample was PBMCs. This clonotype was sampled from a woman aged 18-49 years in good health. This CDR3 is CASSLSLAGFTGELFF. In nucleotides, the CDR3 is TGCGCCAGCAGCTTGAGTCTAGCGGGCTTCACCGGGGAGCTGTTTTTT.